The 10 T cell receptor beta chains presented below share a single source sample, sequenced in a study of blood T cell repertoires in COVID-19 (dated by TCRdb to the early 2020s). The library was built by means of the immunoSEQ multiplex PCR assay. TCRdb provides this immuneACCESS table in a form limited to in-frame rearrangements. Some clones are lacking; in checked studies, under half of them reflect an unresolved V gene, and why the rest are absent is not known. This sample is represented by roughly 250,000 clones; approximately 87% of them were singletons. The ten largest clones take up about 12% of the sample. Sequencing was done on a sample of peripheral blood. Receptors originate from a woman in her 30s with COVID-19, enrolled during active disease.

The chain is built from TRBV19 and TRBJ2-7; TRBD2 is a possible D gene (6 bases). Trimming shortened V by 1 base and J by 2 bases, and 9 bases separated the two germline ends. Germline V lookup: CDR1 LNHDA, CDR2 SQIVND (reference sequence). The CDR3 sequence is 14 residues long. Written as DNA, the CDR3 is TGTGCCAGTAGTATAGGCGGGGTGGCCTACGAGCAGTACTTC. Its protein product is CASSIGGVAYEQYF.

The chain is built from TRBV10-2 and TRBJ1-2, with TRBD1 as a possible D gene (6 bases). The CDR3 length is 15 residues. Germline V gene lookup returns CDR1 WSHSY and CDR2 SAAADI. Trimming shortened V by 6 bases and J by 7 bases, and 21 bases separated the two germline ends. CDR3 coding DNA: TGCGCCAGCAGGGATGGATGGGGGCCGGACTTTGGCTACACCTTC. It specifies CASRDGWGPDFGYTF.

The chain has TRBV3-1 (or the pseudogene TRBV3-2) and TRBJ2-3; 8 nucleotides match TRBD1. Germline-derived CDR1 and CDR2 are LGHDT and YNNKEL (reference sequence). The CDR3 sequence is 15 residues long. The trim removed 8 bases at V and 6 bases at J, leaving 13 bases unmatched. CDR3 sequence: CASGSRGRLGDTQYF. DNA for the CDR3: TGTGCCAGCGGGTCCAGGGGGCGACTAGGGGATACGCAGTATTTT.

This clone was counted at least ten times. The CDR3 nucleotides are TGTGCCTGGAGTGGTCTGTCAGATACGCAGTATTTT. This codes for CAWSGLSDTQYF. This rearrangement joins TRBV30 to TRBJ2-3; unclear D gene. CDR1 GTSNPN and CDR2 SVGIG come from the germline V gene (reference sequence). The CDR3 length is 12 residues. V was cut by 1 base and J by 4 bases, with 6 bases left in between.

The gene calls are TRBV5-1 and TRBJ2-3; D remains unclear. Trimming left V 2 bases short and J 1 base short, with 5 bases between. Germline-derived CDR1 and CDR2 are SGHRS and YFSETQ. The CDR3 has 13 amino acids. The CDR3 here is CASSLEGTDTQYF. In nucleotides, the CDR3 is TGCGCCAGCAGCTTAGAGGGCACAGATACGCAGTATTTT.

This chain uses TRBV7-9 with TRBJ1-1; the D is unclear. Germline loops: CDR1 SEHNR, CDR2 FQNEAQ (reference sequence). The CDR3 is 13 amino acids. Trimming cost V 3 bases and J 5 bases, with 10 bases left between them. CDR3 DNA sequence: TGTGCCAGCAGCTTTAGCGTCGAAACTGAAGCTTTCTTT. It yields the protein CASSFSVETEAFF.

V gene TRBV27 combines with J gene TRBJ2-2; 8 bases map to TRBD2. Trimming took 3 bases from V and 6 from J; bases not matched to a gene: 9. Germline V gene sequence: CDR1 MNHEY, CDR2 SMNVEV (reference sequence). This CDR3 has 16 residues. As DNA, the CDR3 is TGTGCCAGCAGTTTTTCGGGGGGGGCGGTTCCCGGGGAGCTGTTTTTT. It is translated as CASSFSGGAVPGELFF.

The chain couples TRBV4-1 to TRBJ2-1, with 8 bases fitting TRBD1. V lost 3 bases, J lost 7 bases, and 20 bases stayed unmatched. The CDR3 runs to 19 residues. The germline CDR1 and CDR2 sequences are MGHRA and YSYEKL. The CDR3 DNA reads as TGCGCCAGCAGCCACTTAATCTCCCCCTCCGGGACAGGAGAAAATGAGCAGTTCTTC. Translating gives CASSHLISPSGTGENEQFF.

The V gene is TRBV24-1, the J gene TRBJ2-1, with 11 bases aligning to TRBD2. The CDR3 spans 14 residues. Trimming removed 9 bases from V and 6 bases from J; junction bases left unmatched: 6. Germline V lookup: CDR1 KGHDR, CDR2 SFDVKD. The CDR3 nucleotides read TGTGCCACCGGTCTAGCGGGGGGAGTCAATGAGCAGTTCTTC. Its protein is CATGLAGGVNEQFF.

The V call is TRBV9, the J call TRBJ1-2; possibly TRBD1 for D (6 bases). V lost 6 bases, J lost 8 bases, and 17 bases lay in between. The CDR3 length is 13 residues. The V gene's germline CDR1 is SGDLS and CDR2 YYNGEE. The CDR3 DNA sequence: TGTGCCAGCATCCCCGGACAGCTTGGAGGCTACACCTTC. This sequence encodes CASIPGQLGGYTF.